Sequencing of this TCR beta chain was carried out in a study of T cell responses to AZD1222 COVID-19 vaccine. The germline gives CDR1 GTSNPN, CDR2 SVGIG (reference sequence). The CDR3 totals 14 residues. After removal of 3 bases from V and 7 bases from J, the junction contained 6 bases not matched to a gene. Study observations and caveats: With two AZD1222 doses given, Spike-specific TCR breadth and depth both rose. At baseline, seropositivity was found in only a handful of AZD1222 recipients. The reported proportion of spike-specific TCRs targeting unmutated variant regions was nearly half.

Clones were sequenced by immunoSEQ multiplex PCR, and TCRdb holds only the in-frame ones, with some missing. The table shows around 140,000 clones, with approximately 91% occurring only once. In its sample, this clone was seen once. The antigen is not known. Sequencing used peripheral blood, obtained 28 days after the second AZD1222 dose. The chain is built from TRBV30 and TRBJ2-7, with 13 positions matching TRBD2. The clonotype was recovered from an adult who received the AZD1222 COVID-19 vaccine. This CDR3 reads CAWRTSGGPREQYF. For the CDR3, the DNA is TGTGCCTGGAGGACTAGCGGGGGGCCACGAGAGCAGTACTTC.